Below are 29 T cell receptor beta chains sequenced from a single sample in a study of blood T cell repertoires in COVID-19 (dated by TCRdb to the early 2020s). The method behind the library was the immunoSEQ multiplex PCR assay. Imported from immuneACCESS, the table was reduced by TCRdb to in-frame sequences with V and J called. These copies leave out some clones; in studies compared against another copy, an unresolved V gene accounts for under half, and the cause of the remainder is not known. For this sample the table gives around 220,000 clones, of which around nine tenths were detected only once. 1.9% of the sample is held by the ten biggest clonotypes. The source material was PBMCs or T cells enriched from blood (not recorded which). These receptors were collected from a woman under 30 who had recovered from COVID-19.

The chain links TRBV18 to TRBJ1-4; weak D call: TRBD1 (6 bases). Looked up from germline, CDR1 is KGHSH and CDR2 is LQKENI. The CDR3 has 16 residues. Trimming cost V 3 bases and J 6 bases, with 17 bases left between them. CDR3 in amino acids: CASSPPGAGAYEKLFF. The CDR3 DNA reads as TGTGCCAGCTCACCCCCAGGGGCAGGTGCTTATGAAAAACTGTTTTTT.

The J gene is TRBJ1-1, the V gene TRBV28, with unresolved D. Germline CDR1 reads MDHEN; CDR2 reads SYDVKM. The CDR3 has 11 residues. The V and J ends lost 11 bases and 1 base respectively, with 8 bases between them. The CDR3 region has the DNA TGTGCCGCCTCAGAGAACACTGAAGCTTTCTTT. It codes for CAASENTEAFF.

The gene calls are TRBV5-5 and TRBJ1-2; TRBD1 might be the D (6 bases). The CDR3 is made up of 13 amino acids. V shed 2 bases and J shed 2 bases, with 7 bases lying between them. Germline assignment: CDR1 SGHKS and CDR2 YYEKEE (reference sequence). CDR3 coding DNA: TGTGCCAGCAGCTTCCAGGGGAACTATGGCTACACCTTC. Its translation is CASSFQGNYGYTF.

The chain links TRBV19 to TRBJ1-2; 7 bases match TRBD1. The ends lost 6 bases at V and 4 bases at J; junction bases unmatched: 5. Germline CDR1 and CDR2: LNHDA and SQIVND (reference sequence). CDR3 length: 13 amino acids. CDR3 DNA sequence: TGTGCCAGTAGGACGGACAGGCGCTATGGCTACACCTTC. Amino acids: CASRTDRRYGYTF.

The chain has TRBV27 and TRBJ1-1; 7 nucleotides agree with TRBD1. The CDR3 is made up of 12 amino acids. Germline V gene sequence: CDR1 MNHEY, CDR2 SMNVEV (reference sequence). Trimming at V came to 9 bases and at J to 4 bases, leaving 5 bases not matched to a gene. CDR3 coding DNA: TGTGCCAGTAGGGGGCTGGGCACTGAAGCTTTCTTT. It specifies CASRGLGTEAFF.

The J gene is TRBJ1-2, the V gene TRBV3-1 (or the pseudogene TRBV3-2); 9 nucleotides match TRBD1. Per germline, CDR1 LGHDT and CDR2 YNNKEL (reference sequence). The CDR3 is 13 amino acids. V shed 5 bases and J 8 bases; nucleotides not matched to a gene: 6. The CDR3 is CASSYQTGGGYTF. The CDR3, as DNA: TGTGCCAGCAGCTACCAGACAGGGGGAGGCTACACCTTC.

The V gene is TRBV7-9, the J gene TRBJ2-4; TRBD1 matches at 7 bases. The J segment lost 8 bases and the V segment lost 3 bases, leaving 7 bases of the junction unmatched. Germline CDR1 and CDR2: SEHNR and FQNEAQ (reference sequence). CDR3 length: 14 amino acids. CDR3 sequence reads: CASSFTTGVDIQYF. In nucleotides, the CDR3 is TGTGCCAGCAGCTTTACCACAGGGGTGGACATTCAGTACTTC.

This clone was seen once. V usage is TRBV24-1 and J usage is TRBJ2-1; 12 bases are shared with TRBD2. After removal of 3 bases from V and 2 bases from J, the junction contained 4 bases not matched to a gene. This CDR3 comprises 17 residues. Germline V CDR1 and CDR2: KGHDR, SFDVKD. CDR3: CATSDPLAGGPYNEQFF. For the CDR3, the DNA is TGTGCCACCAGTGATCCCCTAGCGGGGGGGCCCTACAATGAGCAGTTCTTC.

V usage is TRBV15 and J usage is TRBJ2-3; D call uncertain. Germline lookup yields CDR1 LNHNV and CDR2 YYDKDF (reference sequence). This CDR3 is built from 15 residues. V was shortened by 5 bases and J by 5 bases, with 17 bases between the two germline ends. CDR3 in amino acids: CATSWRSANGDTQYF. The CDR3 DNA is TGTGCCACCAGCTGGCGGAGCGCTAACGGAGATACGCAGTATTTT.

The CDR3 loop reads CASYWGPGEAFF. CDR3 sequence (DNA): TGTGCCAGCTACTGGGGGCCAGGGGAAGCTTTCTTT. The V and J genes are TRBV6-5 and TRBJ1-1; perhaps TRBD1 as D (6 bases). The V end was cut by 8 bases, the J end by 8 bases, with 15 bases between. Germline V lookup: CDR1 MNHEY, CDR2 SVGAGI. This CDR3 contains 12 residues.

The chain carries TRBV2 and TRBJ2-5; a weak D match, TRBD1 (6 bases). The CDR3 extends over 15 amino acids. Trimming cost V 7 bases and J 4 bases, with 19 bases left between them. Germline CDR1 SNHLY, CDR2 FYNNEI. CDR3 in DNA: TGTGCCAGCATTCTGAAGGGGGTTAGGGGAGAGACCCAGTACTTC. It translates to CASILKGVRGETQYF.

The genes are TRBV27 and TRBJ1-2, with 7 bases aligning to TRBD1. The length of the CDR3 is 14 residues. Unmatched junction bases numbered 11, after V lost 7 bases and J lost 6 bases. Germline loops: CDR1 MNHEY, CDR2 SMNVEV (reference sequence). The CDR3 region is CASTRQGLYDGYTF. CDR3 DNA: TGTGCCAGCACACGACAGGGCCTGTATGATGGCTACACCTTC.

The gene calls are TRBV5-5 and TRBJ2-4; D perhaps matches TRBD2 (5 bases). Germline V gives CDR1 SGHKS, CDR2 YYEKEE (reference sequence). Trimming cost V 1 base and J 7 bases, with 15 bases left between them. CDR3 length: 15 residues. CDR3 loop: CASSLIWGVGNIQYF. CDR3 in DNA: TGTGCCAGCAGCTTGATTTGGGGAGTGGGGAACATTCAGTACTTC.

The chain employs TRBV25-1 and TRBJ1-2, with D tentatively TRBD1 (5 bases). The germline V and J ends were trimmed by 3 bases and 8 bases, with 16 bases remaining between them. The CDR3 has 14 amino acids. Germline CDR1 MGHDK, CDR2 SYGVNS. The CDR3 here is CASSEMGLGEGYTF. The CDR3 DNA sequence: TGTGCCAGCAGTGAGATGGGACTAGGAGAAGGCTACACCTTC.

This clone appeared once. The V call is TRBV24-1, the J call TRBJ1-1; tentative D call: TRBD1 (5 bases). The CDR3 length is 14 residues. In germline, CDR1 is KGHDR, CDR2 SFDVKD. Trimming took 8 bases from V and 2 from J, leaving 14 bases between them. The CDR3 is CATTGGGGNTEAFF. DNA of the CDR3: TGTGCCACCACCGGCGGCGGGGGAAACACTGAAGCTTTCTTT.

The chain carries TRBV4-3 and TRBJ1-6; unclear D gene. The CDR3 totals 16 residues. V was shortened by 0 bases and J by 7 bases, with 13 bases between the two germline ends. Germline CDR1 reads LGHNA; CDR2 reads YSLEER. CDR3 DNA sequence: TGCGCCAGCAGCCAAGATCGGGGTGTGGGGAATTCACCCCTCCACTTT. Translated, it gives CASSQDRGVGNSPLHF.

This rearrangement joins TRBV24-1 to TRBJ1-2; 8 bases line up with TRBD1. CDR1 and CDR2 (germline): KGHDR, SFDVKD. The V gene end was trimmed by 2 bases and the J gene end by 2 bases; junction bases not matched to a gene: 0. The CDR3 is made up of 14 amino acids. CDR3 coding DNA: TGTGCCACCAGTGATTGGACAGGGAACTATGGCTACACCTTC. This encodes CATSDWTGNYGYTF.

The J gene is TRBJ1-2, the V gene TRBV12-3 or TRBV12-4; D gene ambiguous. Trimming shortened V by 3 bases and J by 8 bases, and 13 bases separated the two germline ends. The CDR3 loop spans 13 amino acids. This chain's CDR3 is CASSLREIGGYTF. The DNA for the CDR3 is TGTGCCAGCAGTTTGAGGGAAATCGGGGGCTACACCTTC.

The V and J genes are TRBV9 and TRBJ1-1; D is unclear. V was shortened by 0 bases and J by 0 bases, with 6 bases between the two germline ends. Germline values: CDR1 SGDLS, CDR2 YYNGEE. This CDR3 has 14 amino acids. The CDR3 loop reads CASSVVGLNTEAFF. Written as DNA, the CDR3 is TGTGCCAGCAGCGTAGTTGGGCTGAACACTGAAGCTTTCTTT.

The chain recombines TRBV24-1 with TRBJ2-7, with D perhaps TRBD1 (5 bases). CDR1 is KGHDR, CDR2 SFDVKD, per germline. Trimming left V 12 bases short and J 0 bases short, with 11 bases between. The CDR3 is made up of 12 amino acids. The CDR3 spells CASFQGSYEQYF. DNA for the CDR3: TGTGCCTCGTTTCAGGGCTCCTACGAGCAGTACTTC.

The chain links TRBV2 to TRBJ1-2, with 10 bases matching TRBD1. The V gene's germline CDR1 is SNHLY and CDR2 FYNNEI. With 8 bases clipped from V and 5 bases from J, the junction kept 11 bases outside the gene matches. The CDR3 runs to 15 residues. CDR3 amino acids: CASRFRDRGDYGYTF. The CDR3 DNA reads TGTGCCAGCCGCTTTCGGGACAGGGGCGATTATGGCTACACCTTC.

The rearrangement links TRBV15 to TRBJ1-2; no reliable D call. The CDR3 runs 17 residues. Germline values: CDR1 LNHNV, CDR2 YYDKDF (reference sequence). V was shortened by 1 base and J by 5 bases, with 20 bases between the two germline ends. The DNA of the CDR3 is TGTGCCACCAGCAGAGGTGGGGAGGGCCCTCAACTATATGGCTACACCTTC. Translated, it gives CATSRGGEGPQLYGYTF.

The chain couples TRBV19 to TRBJ1-1; D gene ambiguous. This CDR3 has 13 amino acids. V gave up 2 bases and J gave up 0 bases, with 4 bases separating them. Germline CDR1 LNHDA, CDR2 SQIVND (reference sequence). CDR3 bases: TGTGCCAGTAGTATATATCTGAACACTGAAGCTTTCTTT. Its protein product is CASSIYLNTEAFF.

In its sample, this clone was seen a few times. The chain has TRBV5-1 and TRBJ1-1; 11 bases align to TRBD1. Losses at the gene ends were 5 bases for V and 4 bases for J; bases not matched to a gene: 7. The germline CDR1 and CDR2 sequences are SGHRS and YFSETQ. The CDR3 spans 15 residues. CDR3 loop: CASSFPGTGGTEAFF. CDR3 DNA: TGCGCCAGCAGTTTTCCAGGGACAGGGGGCACTGAAGCTTTCTTT.

V gene TRBV27 combines with J gene TRBJ1-1, with unresolved D. Looked up from germline, CDR1 is MNHEY and CDR2 is SMNVEV (reference sequence). Trimming cost V 0 bases and J 4 bases, with 6 bases left between them. There are 13 residues in the CDR3. The CDR3 reads CASSLSGSTEAFF. The DNA for the CDR3 is TGTGCCAGCAGTTTATCGGGGAGCACTGAAGCTTTCTTT.

Here the CDR3 DNA reads TGTGCCAGCAGCCCAAGCGGGGGGACATACAATGAGCAGTTCTTC. It codes for CASSPSGGTYNEQFF. V and J are TRBV9 and TRBJ2-1; TRBD2 aligns across 9 bases. The V and J ends lost 4 bases and 4 bases, in that order; junction bases with no gene match: 6. The germline gives CDR1 SGDLS, CDR2 YYNGEE. The CDR3 is 15 amino acids.

The CDR3 DNA sequence: TGTGCCACCAGTGATTTGAACGGGACAAGCAATGAGCAGTTCTTC. It is translated as CATSDLNGTSNEQFF. The chain has TRBV24-1 and TRBJ2-1; a weak D match, TRBD1 (6 bases). CDR1 is KGHDR and CDR2 is SFDVKD in the germline V gene. This CDR3 spans 15 amino acids. The V end was cut by 0 bases, the J end by 6 bases, with 11 bases between.

This chain uses TRBV28 with TRBJ1-1; D not certain. Germline V CDR1 and CDR2: MDHEN, SYDVKM. This CDR3 has 16 amino acids. The V end lost 5 bases, the J end lost 0 bases, and 16 bases lay between the germline ends. DNA for the CDR3: TGTGCCAGCAGTCCTTCTCGCAGTTTAATGAACACTGAAGCTTTCTTT. Protein product: CASSPSRSLMNTEAFF.

V usage is TRBV11-3 and J usage is TRBJ2-7; 8 bases align to TRBD2. This CDR3 spans 15 amino acids. Germline CDR1 reads SGHNT; CDR2 reads YENEEA. The V segment lost 1 base and the J segment 1 base; nucleotides outside the gene matches: 3. CDR3 nucleotides: TGTGCCAGCAGCTTAGCGGGGGGGATTTCCTACGAGCAGTACTTC. Translating gives CASSLAGGISYEQYF.